Given below is one T cell receptor (beta chain) in context. The antigen is not known. The sample is drawn from a study of shared clonotypes between healthy human individuals. Findings and caveats of the study: Some clonotypes were shared by all four sorted-subset donors, while others were not shared. The non-shared ones had lower generation probabilities than the shared ones.

The deep-level immunoSEQ assay was used. Method: immunoSEQ multiplex PCR; TCRdb's copy keeps in-frame clones and lacks some. The data show 2 million to 2.5 million clones, about 95% seen once. The germline V gene has CDR1 SGHDN and CDR2 FVKESK. The germline V and J ends were trimmed by 0 bases and 2 bases, with 18 bases remaining between them. The CDR3 covers 18 residues. The rearrangement links TRBV14 to TRBJ2-3, with TRBD2 as a possible D gene (5 bases). Sequencing was done on a sample of naive CD4+ T cells sorted from blood. The subset here: CD45RA+ positively selected. The sequence derives from a man aged 18-30 years in good health. CDR3 loop: CASSQDREQLISTDTQYF. The CDR3 DNA reads TGTGCCAGCAGCCAAGATCGGGAACAGCTAATATCCACAGATACGCAGTATTTT.